This T cell receptor (beta chain) was sequenced during a study of T cells in Graves' hyperthyroidism and ophthalmopathy. Study overall: Sampling of peripheral blood happened at initial diagnosis, prior to any treatment.

Turning to this clonotype: Its antigen remains unidentified.

The length of the CDR3 is 16 residues. Germline V gene lookup returns CDR1 SGHVS and CDR2 FQNEAQ. V lost 4 bases and J lost 7; bases outside the gene matches: 9. Overall study findings and caveats: Peripheral blood also featured most of the thyroid clonotypes expanded above 0.001. A 13 V-J model separated ophthalmopathy from stable hyperthyroidism.

What was amplified from RNA transcripts were TCR beta CDR3 regions. The primer set for the first-round RT-PCR of the TCR CDR3 was HTBI. TCRdb reprocessed the multiplex PCR reads with MiXCR, giving one entry per CDR3 protein. The sample shows hundreds of thousands of distinct CDR3 sequences, 20% of them seen only once. This chain links TRBV7-8 with TRBJ2-2; 10 bases line up with TRBD2. This TCR was recovered from a young man with Graves' ophthalmopathy. The sequencing input was blood. The DNA for the CDR3 is TGTGCCAGCAGCTCTCAGCGGGAGGGCCGGGACGGGGAGCTGTTTTTT. Encoded protein: CASSSQREGRDGELFF.